This T cell receptor beta chain was documented in a study of T cell changes during pregnancy in multiple sclerosis. Generated by immunoSEQ multiplex PCR, the TCRdb table keeps only in-frame clones and is missing some. The sample contains 85,000 to 100,000 clones, 80% to 95% of which appear only once. Germline CDR1 MNHEY, CDR2 SMNVEV (reference sequence). The CDR3 contains 13 residues. V was clipped by 7 bases and J by 3 bases, with 12 bases between them. The TCR comes from a female donor with multiple sclerosis, enrolled in a pregnancy study. The chain uses TRBV27 and TRBJ1-1; D is uncertain. The specimen comprised peripheral blood, sampled in the first trimester of pregnancy. The CDR3 protein is CASKRRVDTEAFF. The DNA of the CDR3 is TGTGCCAGCAAAAGGAGGGTAGACACTGAAGCTTTCTTT.